This T cell receptor beta chain stems from a study of T-cell memory formation after mild COVID-19. TCRdb re-derived calls from the 5' RACE reads in MiXCR, one entry per CDR3 protein. The sample has 150,000 to 200,000 distinct CDR3 sequences; about a fifth are singletons. Worth noting for this clonotype: Its antigen is not identified.

General observations from the study: Contracting CD4+ clones sat mainly in CM and EM; CD8+ in EMRA.

The receptor comes from an adult woman who had mild COVID-19 (a few samples of this study predate the infection). Cell type and time point are not known. Sequencing was carried out using PBMCs or a T cell subset sorted from them (not recorded which).

CDR3 sequence reads: CASSPFSKGELFF. In DNA, the CDR3 is TGTGCCAGCAGCCCCTTCTCGAAGGGGGAGCTGTTTTTT. The rearrangement joins TRBV7-9 to TRBJ2-2; D is unresolved. The ends were cut back, 5 bases at V and 8 bases at J, with 12 bases in the middle. In germline, CDR1 is SEHNR, CDR2 FQNEAQ (reference sequence). CDR3 length: 13 residues.